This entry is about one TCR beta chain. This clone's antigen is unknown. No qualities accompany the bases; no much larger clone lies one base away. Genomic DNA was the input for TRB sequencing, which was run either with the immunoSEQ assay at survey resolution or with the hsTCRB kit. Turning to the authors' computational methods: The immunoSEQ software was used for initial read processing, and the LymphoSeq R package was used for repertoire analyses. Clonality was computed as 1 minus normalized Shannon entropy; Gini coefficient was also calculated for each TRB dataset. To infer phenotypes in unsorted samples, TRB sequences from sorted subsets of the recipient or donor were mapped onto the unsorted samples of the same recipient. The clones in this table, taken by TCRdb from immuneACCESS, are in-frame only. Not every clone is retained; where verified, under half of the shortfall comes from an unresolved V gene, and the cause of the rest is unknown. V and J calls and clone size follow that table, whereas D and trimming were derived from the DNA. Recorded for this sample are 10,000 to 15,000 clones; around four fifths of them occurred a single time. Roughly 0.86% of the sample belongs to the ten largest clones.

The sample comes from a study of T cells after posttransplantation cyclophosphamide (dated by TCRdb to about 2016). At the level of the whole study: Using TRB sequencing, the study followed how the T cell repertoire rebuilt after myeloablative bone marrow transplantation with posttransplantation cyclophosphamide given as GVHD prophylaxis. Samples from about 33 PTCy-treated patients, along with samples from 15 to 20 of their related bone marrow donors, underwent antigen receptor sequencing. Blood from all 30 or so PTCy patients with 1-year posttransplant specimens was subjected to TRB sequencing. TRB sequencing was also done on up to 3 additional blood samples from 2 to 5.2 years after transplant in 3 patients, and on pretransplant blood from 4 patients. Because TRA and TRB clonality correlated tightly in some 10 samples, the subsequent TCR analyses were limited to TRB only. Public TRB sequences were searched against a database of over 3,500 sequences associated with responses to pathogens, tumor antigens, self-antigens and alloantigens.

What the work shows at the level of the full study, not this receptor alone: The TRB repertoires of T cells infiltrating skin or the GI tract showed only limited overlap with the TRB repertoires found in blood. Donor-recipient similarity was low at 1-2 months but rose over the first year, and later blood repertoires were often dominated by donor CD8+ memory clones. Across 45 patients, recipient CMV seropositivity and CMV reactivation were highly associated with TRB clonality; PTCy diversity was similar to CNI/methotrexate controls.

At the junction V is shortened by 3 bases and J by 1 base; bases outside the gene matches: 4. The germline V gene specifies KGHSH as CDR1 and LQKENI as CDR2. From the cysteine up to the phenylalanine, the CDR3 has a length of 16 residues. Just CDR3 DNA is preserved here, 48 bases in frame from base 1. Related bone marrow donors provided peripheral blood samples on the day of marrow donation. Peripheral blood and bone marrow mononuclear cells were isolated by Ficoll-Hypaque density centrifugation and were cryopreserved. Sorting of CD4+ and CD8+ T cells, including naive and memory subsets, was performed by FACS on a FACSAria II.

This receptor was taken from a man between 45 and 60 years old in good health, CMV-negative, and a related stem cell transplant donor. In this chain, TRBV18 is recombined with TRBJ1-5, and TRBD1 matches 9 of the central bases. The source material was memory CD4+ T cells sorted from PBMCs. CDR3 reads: CASSPSGTGSNQPQHF. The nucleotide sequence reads TGTGCCAGCTCACCCTCCGGGACAGGGAGCAATCAGCCCCAGCATTTT.